These 13 T cell receptor beta chains share one sample of origin, sequenced in a study of technical replicates of blood from a handful of donors. Produced via immunoSEQ multiplex PCR; TCRdb's table is partial and in-frame only. This table holds roughly 83,000 clones, around nine tenths found once. The sequencing input was T cells isolated from PBMCs. The receptors here all came from a human donor in good health.

The chain employs TRBV28 and TRBJ1-5; a weak D match, TRBD1 (5 bases). The CDR3 extends over 15 amino acids. The germline V gene encodes CDR1 MDHEN and CDR2 SYDVKM. Trimming shortened V by 5 bases and J by 3 bases, and 14 bases separated the two germline ends. CDR3 sequence: CASSPAPGPNQPQHF. For the CDR3, the DNA is TGTGCCAGCAGTCCTGCACCAGGGCCCAATCAGCCCCAGCATTTT.

A few counts support this clone. This chain joins TRBV10-1 and TRBJ2-2; 11 bases agree with TRBD1. Unmatched junction bases numbered 4, after V lost 3 bases and J lost 1 base. Germline CDR1 is WNHNN and CDR2 is SYGVQD (reference sequence). The CDR3 spans 17 residues. The CDR3 coding sequence is TGCGCCAGCAGTGACCCGGGACAGGGGGTGAACACCGGGGAGCTGTTTTTT. Residues: CASSDPGQGVNTGELFF.

This clone was recorded once. The rearrangement uses TRBV5-1 and TRBJ2-1; tentative D call: TRBD2 (5 bases). The germline V and J ends were trimmed by 0 bases and 4 bases, with 14 bases remaining between them. The V gene's germline CDR1 is SGHRS and CDR2 YFSETQ. The CDR3 is made up of 16 amino acids. The DNA of the CDR3 is TGCGCCAGCAGCTTGGACCCAGCGGCTAGGTACAATGAGCAGTTCTTC. It codes for CASSLDPAARYNEQFF.

The chain has TRBV5-1 and TRBJ2-2; no firm D call. Trimming removed 1 base at V and 7 bases at J, with 8 bases between. Germline V CDR1 and CDR2: SGHRS, YFSETQ. The CDR3 has 13 amino acids. DNA for the CDR3: TGCGCCAGCAGCTTGATTTCGGGCGGGGAGCTGTTTTTT. Its protein product is CASSLISGGELFF.

This chain links TRBV6-1 with TRBJ1-2, with D perhaps TRBD1 (6 bases). Germline V lookup: CDR1 MNHNS, CDR2 SASEGT. This CDR3 has 16 amino acids. Trimming shortened V by 1 base and J by 5 bases, and 17 bases separated the two germline ends. The CDR3 DNA follows: TGTGCCAGCAGTGAAGAGTGGGGGCGCGTAGTATATGGCTACACCTTC. Its translation is CASSEEWGRVVYGYTF.

This chain joins TRBV29-1 and TRBJ1-1; 7 nucleotides line up with TRBD1. This CDR3 contains 17 residues. Trimming took 5 bases from V and 0 from J; bases not matched to a gene: 15. Germline V lookup: CDR1 SQVTM, CDR2 ANQGSEA. The CDR3 DNA is TGCAGCGTTTTCAAAGGAACAGGGGCGAAGATGAACACTGAAGCTTTCTTT. It encodes CSVFKGTGAKMNTEAFF.

The V and J genes are TRBV5-4 and TRBJ1-1; D remains unclear. Looked up from germline, CDR1 is SGHNT and CDR2 is YYREEE (reference sequence). Trimming removed 3 bases at V and 1 base at J, with 7 bases between. CDR3 length: 13 residues. CDR3 DNA: TGTGCCAGCAGCTACGACAAGAACACTGAAGCTTTCTTT. Its translation is CASSYDKNTEAFF. Filled out from reference TRBV5-4 and TRBJ1-1, the complete variable domain reads ETGVTQSPTHLIKTRGQQVTLRCSSQSGHNTVSWYQQALGQGPQFIFQYYREEENGRGNFPPRFSGLQFPNYSSELNVNALELDDSALYLCASSYDKNTEAFFGQGTRLTVV.

The V and J genes are TRBV9 and TRBJ2-7, with D perhaps TRBD2 (5 bases). Germline V gives CDR1 SGDLS, CDR2 YYNGEE. The CDR3 contains 14 residues. V dropped 1 base and J dropped 2 bases, with 10 bases sitting between them. The CDR3 region has the DNA TGTGCCAGCAGCGTAAAGGAGCGGCCCTACGAGCAGTACTTC. Translated: CASSVKERPYEQYF.

The chain employs TRBV6-1 and TRBJ1-4, with 10 bases lining up with TRBD1. Unmatched junction bases numbered 4, after V lost 3 bases and J lost 6 bases. The germline CDR1 and CDR2 sequences are MNHNS and SASEGT. The CDR3 spans 15 residues. CDR3 DNA: TGTGCCAGCAGTGACTCCGGGACAGGGGATGAAAAACTGTTTTTT. Its translation is CASSDSGTGDEKLFF.

The rearrangement uses TRBV5-1 and TRBJ2-7; TRBD2 aligns across 13 bases. The CDR3 is made up of 14 amino acids. Trimming removed 6 bases from V and 2 bases from J; junction bases left unmatched: 2. Germline V gives CDR1 SGHRS, CDR2 YFSETQ. The CDR3 sequence: CASTTSGGAYEQYF. The CDR3, as DNA: TGCGCCAGCACTACTAGCGGGGGGGCCTACGAGCAGTACTTC.

The chain links TRBV7-9 to TRBJ1-4; D might be TRBD1 (5 bases). Germline V lookup: CDR1 SEHNR, CDR2 FQNEAQ (reference sequence). This CDR3 spans 14 amino acids. V gave up 1 base and J gave up 4 bases, with 7 bases separating them. In DNA, the CDR3 is TGTGCCAGCAGCTTAGGGGGCAGTAATGAAAAACTGTTTTTT. Translating gives CASSLGGSNEKLFF.

This chain joins TRBV5-1 and TRBJ2-5; unclear D gene. The CDR3 covers 15 residues. Germline V gives CDR1 SGHRS, CDR2 YFSETQ. Trimming removed 3 bases at V and 0 bases at J, with 12 bases between. The CDR3, as DNA: TGCGCCAGCAGCTACAGCCTCTCGTACCAAGAGACCCAGTACTTC. Protein product: CASSYSLSYQETQYF.

The rearrangement joins TRBV11-3 to TRBJ2-7, with 7 nucleotides matching TRBD1. Losses at the gene ends were 4 bases for V and 9 bases for J; bases not matched to a gene: 21. CDR3 length equals 17 residues. Germline V gene data show CDR1 as SGHNT and CDR2 as YENEEA. CDR3 nucleotides: TGTGCCAGCAGCTCAACCCTCCACCCAGGGGGAAGGAACTCGCAGTACTTC. It specifies CASSSTLHPGGRNSQYF.